This TCR delta chain was captured in a study of γδ T cells in repeated Plasmodium falciparum infection. Study-wide points: The Malian cohort came from a small rural village of predominantly one ethnic group.

The CDR3 sequence is 16 residues long. CDR1 is TSWWSYY, CDR2 QGS, per germline. Losses at the gene ends were 6 bases for V and 10 bases for J; bases not matched to a gene: 16. TCRdb re-called the multiplex PCR reads through CATT. The sample gives roughly 90,000 delta-chain clones, roughly 1.4% of which show up once; approximately 10% is in the top ten. Note on this clone: The antigen remains undetermined. A far larger clone is off by one base, so a read error is likely. In the same sample, other DNA sequences code for this CDR3.

Bulk repertoires came from Vgamma9/Vdelta2+ or Vdelta2-negative gammadelta T cells flow-sorted from PBMC. V is TRDV1 and J is TRDJ1; 11 nucleotides agree with TRDD3. The source material was gamma-delta T cells from blood. The clonotype originates from a pool of human donors (malaria-infected and uninfected, not separated). The CDR3 is CALGELALLGDTGLIF. CDR3 sequence (DNA): TGTGCTCTTGGAGAATTGGCCTTGCTGGGGGATACAGGACTCATCTTT.